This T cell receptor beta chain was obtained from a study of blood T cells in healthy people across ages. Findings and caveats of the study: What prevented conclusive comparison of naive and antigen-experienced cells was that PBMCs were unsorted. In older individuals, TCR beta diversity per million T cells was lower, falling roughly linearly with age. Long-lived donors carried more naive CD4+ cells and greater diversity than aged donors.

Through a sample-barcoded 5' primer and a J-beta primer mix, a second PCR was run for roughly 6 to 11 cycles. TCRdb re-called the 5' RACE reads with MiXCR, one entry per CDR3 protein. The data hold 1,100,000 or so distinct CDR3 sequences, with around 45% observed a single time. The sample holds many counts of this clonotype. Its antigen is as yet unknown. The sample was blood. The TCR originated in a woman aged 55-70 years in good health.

CDR3 sequence reads: CASSLAAGGIHNEQFF. In DNA form, the CDR3 reads TGTGCCAGCAGCTTAGCGGCGGGAGGGATCCACAATGAGCAGTTCTTC. The V gene is TRBV7-2, the J gene TRBJ2-1; 9 nucleotides align to TRBD2. The V gene's germline CDR1 is SGHTA and CDR2 FQGNSA. CDR3 length equals 16 residues. V dropped 0 bases and J dropped 5; count of bases not matched to a gene: 5.